This is a list of T cell receptor beta chains from one sample in a study of T cells in Graves' hyperthyroidism and ophthalmopathy. TCRdb passed the multiplex PCR reads through MiXCR, listing each CDR3 protein once. In the table there are about 570,000 distinct CDR3 sequences, about 14% of which are singletons. Sequencing was carried out using blood. The receptors stem from a woman aged 40 to 50 with Graves' hyperthyroidism. Each CDR3 is given with its conserved first and last residue. D genes are given only for firm matches. Part of the rows lack a size; the others show once, few, many or a class for expanded clones.

clone_size | d_call | j_call | v_call | cdr3_aa | cdr3_nt
many | NA | TRBJ1-1 | TRBV7-3 | CASSKQGGGTEAFF | TGTGCCAGCAGCAAACAGGGAGGGGGCACTGAAGCTTTCTTT
many | TRBD2 | TRBJ2-3 | TRBV20-1 | CSARDDPAGPPTDTQYF | TGCAGTGCTAGAGATGATCCAGCGGGGCCACCCACAGATACGCAGTATTTT
many | TRBD1 | TRBJ1-1 | TRBV19 | CASTPTGARGEEAFF | TGTGCCAGTACCCCGACAGGGGCTAGAGGCGAAGAAGCTTTCTTT
NA | TRBD1 | TRBJ2-6 | TRBV28 | CASRNTGAGANVLTF | TGTGCCAGCAGGAATACAGGGGCTGGGGCCAACGTCCTGACTTTC
many | NA | TRBJ1-1 | TRBV9 | CASSGQMGSTEAFF | TGTGCCAGCAGCGGACAGATGGGGAGCACTGAAGCTTTCTTT
few | NA | TRBJ2-2 | TRBV13 | CASSSAGTPNTGELFF | TGTGCCAGCAGCTCCGCCGGGACTCCAAACACCGGGGAGCTGTTTTTT
many | TRBD1 | TRBJ1-5 | TRBV20-1 | CSARDRGNQPQHF | TGCAGTGCTAGGGACAGGGGAAATCAGCCCCAGCATTTT
many | NA | TRBJ1-1 | TRBV5-1 | CASSSTGSNTEAFF | TGCGCCAGCAGCTCGACAGGCTCGAACACTGAAGCTTTCTTT
few | TRBD1 | TRBJ2-7 | TRBV12-3/TRBV12-4 | CASSSDRGLNEQYF | TGTGCCAGCAGTTCCGACAGGGGGCTGAACGAGCAGTACTTC
NA | TRBD2 | TRBJ2-3 | TRBV6-1 | CASISREGYEDTQYF | TGTGCCAGCATTTCCCGGGAGGGATACGAAGATACGCAGTATTTT
many | NA | TRBJ2-3 | TRBV30 | CAWSVGPPLEADTQYF | TGTGCCTGGAGTGTCGGGCCCCCCTTGGAGGCAGATACGCAGTATTTT
many | NA | TRBJ2-1 | TRBV2 | CASSASRVGEQFF | TGTGCCAGCAGTGCATCCAGGGTGGGTGAGCAGTTCTTC
many | NA | TRBJ1-2 | TRBV20-1 | CSARRDISNYGYTF | TGCAGTGCTAGACGGGACATTTCGAACTATGGCTACACCTTC
many | NA | TRBJ2-7 | TRBV28 | CASSTGSSYEQYF | TGTGCCAGCAGCACAGGGAGCTCCTACGAGCAGTACTTC
NA | NA | TRBJ2-1 | TRBV6-1 | CASSVVMGLNNEQFF | TGTGCCAGCAGCGTTGTAATGGGACTCAACAATGAGCAGTTCTTC
NA | TRBD2 | TRBJ2-1 | TRBV20-1 | CSASRQGMAGGYNNEQFF | TGCAGTGCTAGCAGGCAGGGGATGGCGGGAGGGTATAACAATGAGCAGTTCTTC
few | NA | TRBJ1-5 | TRBV4-2 | CASSQENGRVNQPQHF | TGTGCCAGCAGCCAAGAAAATGGTAGGGTTAATCAGCCCCAGCATTTT
few | NA | TRBJ1-2 | TRBV3-1 | CASSQGVGTNGYTF | TGTGCCAGCAGCCAAGGGGTAGGGACCAATGGCTACACCTTC
NA | NA | TRBJ2-2 | TRBV12-5 | CAGGGGRQSTNTGELFF | TGTGCTGGTGGGGGCGGGAGACAGAGTACTAACACCGGGGAGCTGTTTTTT
many | TRBD2 | TRBJ2-5 | TRBV11-1 | CASSFSSGEPQETQYF | TGTGCCAGCAGCTTTTCAAGCGGGGAACCCCAAGAGACCCAGTACTTC
many | NA | TRBJ2-3 | TRBV28 | CASSPGVEDTQYF | TGTGCCAGCAGTCCAGGGGTTGAGGATACGCAGTATTTT
many | TRBD1 | TRBJ1-1 | TRBV30 | CAWSKGTGNTEAFF | TGTGCCTGGAGTAAAGGGACAGGGAACACTGAAGCTTTCTTT
many | TRBD1 | TRBJ1-1 | TRBV6-1 | CASTLTGGNTEAFF | TGTGCCAGCACCTTGACAGGGGGGAACACTGAAGCTTTCTTT
many | TRBD2 | TRBJ2-1 | TRBV12-5 | CASGLVIAGRGNEQFF | TGTGCTAGTGGTTTGGTAATAGCGGGCCGAGGAAATGAGCAGTTCTTC
many | NA | TRBJ2-1 | TRBV28 | CASSFMSANEQFF | TGTGCCAGCAGTTTCATGAGCGCGAATGAGCAGTTCTTC
many | TRBD1 | TRBJ1-1 | TRBV20-1 | CSARRQGSGNTEAFF | TGCAGTGCTAGAAGACAGGGTTCCGGGAACACTGAAGCTTTCTTT
many | NA | TRBJ2-5 | TRBV12-3/TRBV12-4 | CASRDGAWAQYF | TGTGCCAGCAGAGACGGGGCCTGGGCCCAGTACTTC